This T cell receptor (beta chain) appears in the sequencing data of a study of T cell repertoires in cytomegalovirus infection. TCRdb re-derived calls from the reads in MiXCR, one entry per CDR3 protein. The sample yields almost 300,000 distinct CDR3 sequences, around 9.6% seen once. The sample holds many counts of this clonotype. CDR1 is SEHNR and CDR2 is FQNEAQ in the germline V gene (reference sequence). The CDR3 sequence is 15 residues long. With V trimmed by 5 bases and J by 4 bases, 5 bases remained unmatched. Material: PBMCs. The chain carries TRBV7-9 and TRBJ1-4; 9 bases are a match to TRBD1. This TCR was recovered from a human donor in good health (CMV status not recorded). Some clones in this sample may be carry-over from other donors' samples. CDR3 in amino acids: CASSQGTGINEKLFF. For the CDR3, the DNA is TGTGCCAGCAGCCAAGGGACAGGGATTAATGAAAAACTGTTTTTT.